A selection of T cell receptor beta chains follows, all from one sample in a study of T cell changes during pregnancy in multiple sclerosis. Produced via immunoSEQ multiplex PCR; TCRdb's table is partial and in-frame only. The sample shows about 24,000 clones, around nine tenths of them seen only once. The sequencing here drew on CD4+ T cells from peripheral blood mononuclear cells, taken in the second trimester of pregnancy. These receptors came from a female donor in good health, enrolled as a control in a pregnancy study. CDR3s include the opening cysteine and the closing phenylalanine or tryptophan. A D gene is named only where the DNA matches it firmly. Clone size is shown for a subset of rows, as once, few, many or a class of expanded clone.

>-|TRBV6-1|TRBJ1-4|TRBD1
CASRQGFFEKLFF
TGTGCCAGCAGACAGGGGTTTTTTGAAAAACTGTTTTTT
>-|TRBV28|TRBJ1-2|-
CASSPTAGYGYTF
TGTGCCAGCAGCCCAACGGCAGGTTATGGCTACACCTTC
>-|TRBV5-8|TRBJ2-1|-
CASSIQVSSYNERFF
TGTGCCAGCAGTATACAGGTTTCCTCCTACAATGAGCGGTTCTTC
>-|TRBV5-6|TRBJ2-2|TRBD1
CASSLGDRVPGELFF
TGTGCCAGCAGCTTGGGGGACAGGGTCCCCGGGGAGCTGTTTTTT
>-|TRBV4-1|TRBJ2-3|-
CASSQDYGGDFMDTQYF
TGCGCCAGCAGCCAAGATTATGGGGGCGATTTTATGGATACGCAGTATTTT
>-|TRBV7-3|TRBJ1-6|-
CASSPMSYGGSPLHF
TGTGCCAGCAGCCCGATGTCCTACGGGGGTTCACCCCTCCACTTT
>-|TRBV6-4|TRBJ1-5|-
CASSDSSRQNQPQHF
TGTGCCAGCAGTGACTCGAGCAGGCAGAATCAGCCCCAGCATTTT
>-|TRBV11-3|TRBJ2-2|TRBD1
CASSGPGQGNTGELFF
TGTGCCAGCAGCGGGCCGGGACAGGGTAACACCGGGGAGCTGTTTTTT
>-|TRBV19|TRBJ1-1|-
CASSMRSEGAEAFF
TGTGCCAGTAGTATGCGGTCAGAAGGGGCAGAAGCTTTCTTT
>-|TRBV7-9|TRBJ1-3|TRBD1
CASSLRTGGTSGNTIYF
TGTGCCAGCAGCTTACGCACAGGGGGAACCTCTGGAAACACCATATATTTT
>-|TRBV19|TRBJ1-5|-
CASSSRVQPQHF
TGTGCCAGTAGTTCTCGCGTCCAGCCCCAGCATTTT
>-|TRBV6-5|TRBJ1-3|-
CASSYSAISGNTIYF
TGTGCCAGCAGTTACTCGGCCATCTCTGGAAACACCATATATTTT
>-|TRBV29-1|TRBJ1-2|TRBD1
CSAGGGTGWSGYTF
TGCAGCGCTGGGGGCGGGACAGGGTGGAGTGGCTACACCTTC
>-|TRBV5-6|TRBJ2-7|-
CASTLSEFAEQYF
TGTGCCAGCACACTTAGTGAGTTCGCGGAGCAGTACTTC
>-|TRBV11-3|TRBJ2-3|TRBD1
CASEGQDTDTQYF
TGTGCCAGCGAGGGACAGGACACAGATACGCAGTATTTT
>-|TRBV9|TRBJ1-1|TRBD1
CASKTGEGATEAFF
TGTGCCAGCAAGACAGGGGAGGGGGCCACTGAAGCTTTCTTT
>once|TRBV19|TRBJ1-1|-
CASSISARAGTEAFF
TGTGCCAGTAGTATTTCCGCCAGGGCTGGCACTGAAGCTTTCTTT
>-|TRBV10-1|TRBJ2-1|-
CASTPAPSQEGRYNEQFF
TGCGCCAGCACTCCAGCCCCTTCCCAGGAGGGCCGGTACAATGAGCAGTTCTTC
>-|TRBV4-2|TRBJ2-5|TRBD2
CASSQVGGSQETQYF
TGTGCCAGCAGCCAAGTAGGCGGGAGCCAAGAGACCCAGTACTTC
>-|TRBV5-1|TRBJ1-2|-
CASSFDRFGYTF
TGCGCCAGCAGCTTCGACAGGTTTGGCTACACCTTC
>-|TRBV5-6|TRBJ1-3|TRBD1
CASSLQGRNTIYF
TGTGCCAGCAGCCTACAGGGGCGGAACACCATATATTTT
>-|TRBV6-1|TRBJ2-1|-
CASSPLYNEQFF
TGTGCCAGCAGTCCTCTGTACAATGAGCAGTTCTTC
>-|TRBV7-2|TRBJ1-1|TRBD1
CASSLDPGQGRAFF
TGTGCCAGCAGCTTAGACCCCGGACAGGGGAGGGCTTTCTTT
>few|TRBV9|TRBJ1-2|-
CASSPPGPTDYGYTF
TGTGCCAGCAGCCCTCCCGGCCCGACAGACTATGGCTACACCTTC